This T cell receptor beta chain was found in a study of blood T cell repertoires in COVID-19. Measured with immunoSEQ multiplex PCR; TCRdb has only the in-frame clones, and not every one. The sample gives about 190,000 clones, roughly 90% of which show up once; approximately 0.62% is in the top ten. V lost 6 bases and J lost 3; bases outside the gene matches: 4. Germline CDR1 reads KGHSH; CDR2 reads LQKENI. The CDR3 has 15 amino acids. The source is a man aged 50-60 years with acute or convalescent COVID-19. The chain joins TRBV18 to TRBJ2-1; 11 bases line up with TRBD2. Sequences were obtained from peripheral blood. The CDR3 spells CASSPTSGSYNEQFF. Written as DNA, the CDR3 is TGTGCCAGCTCTCCTACTAGCGGGAGCTACAATGAGCAGTTCTTC. The variable domain in full, with the rest retrieved from reference TRBV18 and TRBJ2-1, is NAGVMQNPRHLVRRRGQEARLRCSPMKGHSHVYWYRQLPEEGLKFMVYLQKENIIDESGMPKERFSAEFPKEGPSILRIQQVVRGDSAAYFCASSPTSGSYNEQFFGPGTRLTVL.